This T cell receptor beta chain was recorded in a study of cytomegalovirus exposure and HLA in healthy donors. Notes on the study in general: Cytomegalovirus-associated status was assigned to 164 TCR beta chains.

With regard to this clone: What it binds is unknown.

V lost 4 bases, J lost 7 bases, and 10 bases stayed unmatched. Per germline, CDR1 SGHAT and CDR2 FQNNGV. The CDR3 is made up of 15 amino acids. The PCR employed 60 Vbeta primers together with 13 Jbeta primers. Assay: immunoSEQ multiplex PCR; the TCRdb copy retains only in-frame clones and omits some. The sample has roughly 100,000 clones, approximately 82% seen once. What was sequenced was PBMCs. The rearrangement links TRBV11-2 to TRBJ2-1, with 7 nucleotides matching TRBD2. This clonotype originated in a man aged 35 to 55 in good health and CMV-seronegative. CDR3 nucleotides: TGTGCCAGCAGCTCCCTAGCCGGACTAGAGAATGAGCAGTTCTTC. Translation gives CASSSLAGLENEQFF. Based on the CDR3 plus reference TRBV11-2 and TRBJ2-1, the full variable domain is EAGVAQSPRYKIIEKRQSVAFWCNPISGHATLYWYQQILGQGPKLLIQFQNNGVVDDSQLPKDRFSAERLKGVDSTLKIQPAKLEDSAVYLCASSSLAGLENEQFFGPGTRLTVL.